This TCR beta chain was profiled in a study of blood T cell repertoires in COVID-19. The CDR3 sequence is 12 residues long. Germline V gene lookup returns CDR1 MNHEY and CDR2 SMNVEV (reference sequence). Trimming took off 2 bases at V and 7 bases at J, with 6 bases between the two ends. Clones were read by immunoSEQ multiplex PCR, and TCRdb kept only the in-frame ones, dropping some. The table has some 66,000 clones, roughly 76% seen once. The receptor was isolated from a woman older than 75 with acute or convalescent COVID-19. The sequencing sample was made of peripheral blood. The chain links TRBV27 to TRBJ1-5; no clear D gene. The CDR3 is CASSLAGQPQHF. Written as DNA, the CDR3 is TGTGCCAGCAGTTTAGCGGGGCAGCCCCAGCATTTT.